This TCR beta chain came from a study of OX40 agonist ivuxolimab in advanced cancers. On the study more broadly: Three patients got partial responses; one had hepatocellular carcinoma and two had cutaneous melanoma. The study, taken as a whole, reports: Averaged across samples, CD8+ T cells carried more expanded clones than CD4+ did. There was clonal expansion of CD4+ and CD8+ blood T cells by week 6 at 0.1 to 3.0 mg/kg.

On this clone itself: Its matching antigen is unknown. No conserved phenylalanine or tryptophan is present at the end of the CDR3, so a read error is the likely explanation. The limits of the CDR3 on the DNA are not certain, so only TCRdb's listed CDR3 is given.

CDR1 SGHDT and CDR2 YYEEEE come from the germline V gene. The CDR3 extends over 11 residues, inclusive of both ends. Autoimmune disease history or systemic immunosuppression excluded patients. Some clones are missing from TCRdb's copy, which holds only in-frame ones; the method was immunoSEQ multiplex PCR. Altogether about 98,000 clones are present, 88% being singletons, with the ten largest covering 0.75% to 0.95%. This sequence joins TRBV5-6 and TRBJ1-4; the table's D call, TRBD1, has no DNA check behind it. The TCR sequence derives from an adult with an advanced solid tumor such as melanoma, head and neck, liver or kidney cancer. Here the sequenced sample was CD4+ or CD8+ T cells sorted from blood, taken in a trial of the OX40 agonist ivuxolimab. The CDR3 loop is CASSQHVRGPL.